The sample holds a few counts of the clone carrying this T cell receptor (beta chain). Its antigen is undetermined. The entry originates in a study of shared clonotypes between healthy human individuals. The study, taken as a whole, reports: Unshared clonotypes carried lower generation probabilities than those common to all four donors.

Every one of the donors was a Caucasian adult that lived in Nashville, Tennessee. Subsets obtained from CD4+ cells comprised CD45RA+ naive and CD45RA-negative memory cells. Genomic DNA of each subset was evenly split across several immunoSEQ plates. Generated by immunoSEQ multiplex PCR, the TCRdb table keeps only in-frame clones and is missing some. The data contain about 980,000 clones, 60% to 85% of them singletons. Trimming shortened V by 3 bases and J by 1 base, and 9 bases separated the two germline ends. CDR1 and CDR2 from the germline V gene are KGHSH and LQKENI. The CDR3 spans 14 residues. Sample: memory CD4+ T cells sorted from blood. Subset meaning: CD45RA-negative fraction. This sequence originates from a man aged 18 to 30 in good health. The rearrangement uses TRBV18 and TRBJ1-1; a possible D gene is TRBD1 (5 bases). For the CDR3, the DNA is TGTGCCAGCTCACCTACCACAGGGAACACTGAAGCTTTCTTT. Translation: CASSPTTGNTEAFF.